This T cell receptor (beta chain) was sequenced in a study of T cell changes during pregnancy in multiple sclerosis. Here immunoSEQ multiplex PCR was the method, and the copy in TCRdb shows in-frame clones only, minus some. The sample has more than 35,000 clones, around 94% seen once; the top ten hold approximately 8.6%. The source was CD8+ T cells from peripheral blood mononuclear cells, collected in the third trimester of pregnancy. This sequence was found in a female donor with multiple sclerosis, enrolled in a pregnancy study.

CDR3 DNA sequence: TGCGCCAGCAGCCCAGTGTATAGGGGTGCCTGGGATGACTACGAGCAGTACTTC. This translates into CASSPVYRGAWDDYEQYF. The chain couples TRBV4-1 to TRBJ2-7; the D gene is possibly TRBD1 (5 bases). The germline gives CDR1 MGHRA, CDR2 YSYEKL. Trimming shortened V by 4 bases and J by 3 bases, and 25 bases separated the two germline ends. The CDR3 extends over 18 amino acids.